This T cell receptor (beta chain) was sequenced in a study of T cells expressing NK-cell markers. Study-wide context: Repertoires of TCR beta were obtained from T cells sorted as CD3+CD56+NKG2C+, CD3+CD56+NKG2C- and CD3+CD56-NKG2C+.

Following a re-call of the 5' RACE reads, TCRdb has one entry per CDR3 protein and lacks DNA. This sample's table has about 460,000 distinct CDR3 sequences. The sequence came from a woman between 45 and 65 years old in good health. Input material: blood T cells: a sorted CD56 or NKG2C T cell subset, CD4+ or CD8+ T cells, or bulk PBMC T cells (not recorded which).

The CDR3 loop reads CASSFPLVPTPTGELFF. The chain has TRBV5-1 and TRBJ2-2; TCRdb's D call of TRBD2 is untestable without DNA. Germline CDR1 and CDR2: SGHRS and YFSETQ. The CDR3 runs to 17 residues.